The 26 T cell receptor beta chains below were found in one sample sequenced in a study of T cells in women clearing cervical HPV infection. Sequenced by immunoSEQ multiplex PCR; TCRdb stores in-frame clones only, minus some. The sample data list 20,000 to 25,000 clones. Sequencing was done on a sample of blood buffy coat. These receptors were taken from a woman between 18 and 70 years old with a cervical HPV16 infection that either progressed to CIN3+ or cleared (not recorded which).

Notes on this clone: Coverage ceases 3 residues before the CDR3 finishes, and the germline J gene fills in the end. The rearrangement links TRBV19 to TRBJ2-1; 7 positions match TRBD2. CDR3 size: 17 residues. V shed 9 bases, J shed 4 bases, and the junction held 18 bases outside the gene matches. Germline V gives CDR1 LNHDA, CDR2 SQIVND (reference sequence). Incomplete CDR3 DNA: TGTGCCAGCCTTCCCGGGGCCCCGGGACTACTATACAATGAG. Its translation: CASLPGAPGLLYNE. The CDR3, in full, reads CASLPGAPGLLYNEQFF.

A note on this clone: The read halts 3 residues ahead of the CDR3 end, with the missing end drawn from the germline J gene. The same CDR3 also results from other DNA sequences found in this sample. The chain links TRBV5-6 to TRBJ2-7; 7 bases are a match to TRBD2. The ends lost 2 bases at V and 5 bases at J; junction bases unmatched: 4. CDR1 SGHDT and CDR2 YYEEEE come from the germline V gene. The CDR3 length is 13 residues. The CDR3 DNA, read in part, is TGTGCCAGCAGCTTCCGGGGGGTTGACGAG. Its protein product is CASSFRGVDE. The full CDR3 reads CASSFRGVDEQYF.

This clone counts as medium-sized by frequency. The read finishes 3 residues shy of the CDR3 end, and the germline J gene is used to complete it. The rearrangement uses TRBV6-4 and TRBJ2-3, with a possible D match to TRBD2 (5 bases). CDR1 is MRHNA and CDR2 is SNTAGT in the germline V gene. CDR3 length: 14 residues. The V end lost 5 bases, the J end lost 0 bases, and 9 bases lay between the germline ends. The CDR3: CASSRGSSTDTQYF. The covered CDR3 bases are TGTGCCAGCAGTCGCGGGTCTAGCACAGATACG.

Of note for this clone: The CDR3 end is not reached by the read, which stops 3 residues before it; the germline J gene fills it in. The chain recombines TRBV9 with TRBJ2-7; tentative D call: TRBD2 (6 bases). Deletions cut 3 bases from V and 1 base from J, with 14 bases between. This CDR3 is 15 amino acids long. Germline V lookup: CDR1 SGDLS, CDR2 YYNGEE. The CDR3 DNA, read in part, is TGTGCCAGCAGCGAGGGTAGCGGTTGGTCCTACGAG. Protein product: CASSEGSGWSYE. The full CDR3 sequence reads CASSEGSGWSYEQYF.

As concerns this clone: With the read ending 3 residues before the CDR3 end, the germline J gene is used to fill in that end. The chain employs TRBV19 and TRBJ1-5; D is undetermined. The CDR3 extends over 14 amino acids. Trimming left V 3 bases short and J 7 bases short, with 13 bases between. The germline V gene encodes CDR1 LNHDA and CDR2 SQIVND (reference sequence). CDR3: CASSITGMGQPQHF. CDR3 DNA, as far as it was read: TGTGCCAGTAGTATTACGGGGATGGGACAGCCC.

As concerns this clone: The read stops 3 residues short of the end of the CDR3; the missing end is completed from the germline J gene. This chain links TRBV5-1 with TRBJ2-3; TRBD2 matches 9 bases. The V segment lost 7 bases and the J segment 3 bases; nucleotides outside the gene matches: 12. The CDR3 has 16 amino acids. Germline CDR1 is SGHRS and CDR2 is YFSETQ. The CDR3 DNA, read in part, is TGCGCCAGCGCTAACATAGCGGGAGAAGGGACAGATACG. This sequence encodes CASANIAGEGTDT. The entire CDR3 protein is CASANIAGEGTDTQYF.

As for this clone: The read terminates 3 residues before the CDR3 end, so the remaining end is supplied by the germline J gene. The rearrangement uses TRBV18 and TRBJ2-1; tentatively, D is TRBD2 (6 bases). The CDR3 length is 17 residues. Trimming removed 8 bases from V and 0 bases from J, with 20 bases in between. Per germline, CDR1 KGHSH and CDR2 LQKENI. The sequenced part of the CDR3 DNA is TGTGCCAGCCACCCCTTGAGACTAGGGAACTCCTACAATGAG. Amino acid sequence: CASHPLRLGNSYNE. The whole CDR3 reads CASHPLRLGNSYNEQFF.

About this clone: The sequenced fragment ends 3 residues before the CDR3 boundary, so the rest is inferred from the germline J gene. The chain couples TRBV4-1 to TRBJ2-5; 10 bases align to TRBD2. CDR1 is MGHRA, CDR2 YSYEKL, per germline. CDR3 length: 16 amino acids. V trimming: 0 bases; J trimming: 5 bases; junction bases outside the gene matches: 6. This chain's CDR3 is CASSQESGRAWETQYF. The covered CDR3 bases are TGCGCCAGCAGCCAAGAGAGCGGGAGGGCCTGGGAGACC.

Details on this clone: The read terminates 3 residues before the CDR3 end, so the remaining end is supplied by the germline J gene. This chain uses TRBV19 with TRBJ1-1, with TRBD1 matching over 9 bases. With 3 bases clipped from V and 1 base from J, the junction kept 6 bases outside the gene matches. The CDR3 runs 16 residues. Germline V lookup: CDR1 LNHDA, CDR2 SQIVND (reference sequence). The DNA read from the CDR3 is TGTGCCAGTAGTATTTTGCTGGGACAGGGGAACACTGAA. Its translation: CASSILLGQGNTE. In full, the CDR3 is CASSILLGQGNTEAFF.

Remarks on this clone: The CDR3 goes on 3 residues after the read ends, and that part is filled in from the germline J gene. V and J are TRBV7-9 and TRBJ2-5; no firm D call. Germline V CDR1 and CDR2: SEHNR, FQNEAQ (reference sequence). The V end lost 8 bases, the J end lost 4 bases, and 8 bases lay between the germline ends. CDR3 length equals 11 residues. The covered CDR3 bases are TGTGCCAGCGAGCCTTCAGAGACC. This translates into CASEPSET. The full-length CDR3 reads as CASEPSETQYF.

For this clone: The read terminates 3 residues ahead of where the CDR3 ends, so the germline J gene completes it. J is TRBJ1-2 and V is TRBV7-2; the D is unclear. The CDR3 totals 17 residues. Germline loops: CDR1 SGHTA, CDR2 FQGNSA. The CDR3 protein is CASSLAAGGISTDTYTF. CDR3 DNA (partial): TGTGCCAGCAGCTTAGCGGCGGGCGGGATTAGCACAGATACC.

With respect to this clone: With the read ending 3 residues before the CDR3 end, the germline J gene is used to fill in that end. V usage is TRBV7-3 and J usage is TRBJ2-5, with 9 bases identical to TRBD2. CDR3 length: 14 residues. V lost 3 bases to trimming and J lost 3 bases; unmatched junction nucleotides: 2. CDR1 and CDR2 (germline): SGHTA, FQGTGA. The part of the CDR3 DNA that was read is TGTGCCAGCAGCTTGCGGGAGGGAAAAGAGACC. Encoded protein: CASSLREGKET. The whole CDR3 protein is CASSLREGKETQYF.

With respect to this clone: The CDR3 end is not reached by the read, which stops 3 residues before it; the germline J gene fills it in. The chain couples TRBV7-2 to TRBJ2-7, with TRBD1 matching over 7 bases. V gave up 5 bases and J gave up 0 bases; unmatched junction bases: 4. Germline V gene lookup returns CDR1 SGHTA and CDR2 FQGNSA. CDR3 length: 14 residues. CDR3 DNA (partial): TGTGCCAGCAGCGGCCGGGACAGCTCCTACGAG. Translation gives CASSGRDSSYE. The CDR3 in its entirety is CASSGRDSSYEQYF.

Turning to this clone: The CDR3 end falls 3 residues outside the read, so it is completed with the germline J gene. The chain has TRBV7-2 and TRBJ1-6; D is possibly TRBD1 (6 bases). The CDR3 is made up of 14 amino acids. CDR1 and CDR2 (germline): SGHTA, FQGNSA. Between the trimmed V and J ends, which lost 3 bases and 10 bases, there was a span of 13 bases. CDR3 sequence: CASSLAGVKSPLHF. The sequenced part of the CDR3 DNA is TGTGCCAGCAGCTTGGCAGGGGTAAAATCACCC.

Concerning this clone: Sequencing ends 3 residues short of the CDR3 end; the germline J gene provides the rest. The chain uses TRBV19 and TRBJ1-5; 8 nucleotides agree with TRBD1. V lost 4 bases to trimming and J lost 7 bases; unmatched junction nucleotides: 3. This CDR3 has 13 residues. Germline assignment: CDR1 LNHDA and CDR2 SQIVND (reference sequence). CDR3 in amino acids: CASSRDRYQPQHF. CDR3 bases read: TGTGCCAGTAGTAGGGACAGGTACCAGCCC.

On this clone: The read finishes 3 residues shy of the CDR3 end, and the germline J gene is used to complete it. The V call is TRBV27, the J call TRBJ2-2, with 7 bases that match TRBD1. Germline trimming cut 4 bases from V and 1 base from J; bases unmatched to any gene: 3. Looked up from germline, CDR1 is MNHEY and CDR2 is SMNVEV (reference sequence). CDR3 length equals 15 residues. The part of the CDR3 DNA that was read is TGTGCCAGCAGTTCCGGGACAGTGAACACCGGGGAG. Its protein is CASSSGTVNTGE. The whole CDR3 sequence reads CASSSGTVNTGELFF.

CDR3 amino acids: CASSFRTARTGTYNEQFF. The sequenced CDR3 bases are TGTGCCAGCAGCTTTAGAACGGCGCGGACTGGAACCTACAATGAG. The chain is built from TRBV7-6 and TRBJ2-1; TRBD2 is a possible D gene (5 bases). From the germline J gene comes the end of the CDR3, since the read stops 3 residues before it. This CDR3 has 18 amino acids. V was trimmed by 3 bases and J by 2 bases, leaving 20 bases between them. Germline lookup yields CDR1 SGHVS and CDR2 FNYEAQ.

CDR3 sequence reads: CASSTQTGRGNEQYF. CDR3 DNA (partial): TGTGCCAGCAGCACCCAGACAGGTCGGGGAAACGAG. The V gene is TRBV7-2, the J gene TRBJ2-7, with D possibly TRBD1 on 6 matching bases. The read ends 3 residues shy of where the CDR3 ends; the end is completed using the germline J gene. Germline CDR1 SGHTA, CDR2 FQGNSA. The CDR3 extends over 15 amino acids. Trimming took 5 bases from V and 5 from J, leaving 19 bases between them. The variable domain in full, with the rest retrieved from reference TRBV7-2 and TRBJ2-7, is GAGVSQSPSNKVTEKGKDVELRCDPISGHTALYWYRQSLGQGLEFLIYFQGNSAPDKSGLPSDRFSAERTGGSVSTLTIQRTQQEDSAVYLCASSTQTGRGNEQYFGPGTRLTVT.

Points on this clone: The missing CDR3 end, 3 residues past where the read stops, is filled in from the germline J gene. This chain joins TRBV2 and TRBJ1-6; tentatively, D is TRBD1 (5 bases). This CDR3 has 15 amino acids. In germline, CDR1 is SNHLY, CDR2 FYNNEI. The V end was cut by 11 bases, the J end by 3 bases, with 17 bases between. The covered CDR3 bases are TGTGCCTCCCAACGGGTTACAGGCTATAATTCACCC. Amino acids: CASQRVTGYNSP. The entire CDR3 protein reads CASQRVTGYNSPLHF.

The CDR3 protein is CSVHGNYGYTF. The sequenced part of the CDR3 DNA is TGCAGTGTTCACGGGAACTATGGC. The rearrangement uses TRBV20-1 and TRBJ1-2; D unresolved. The read terminates 3 residues before the CDR3 end, so the remaining end is supplied by the germline J gene. V was clipped by 7 bases and J by 2 bases, with 8 bases between them. The CDR3 extends over 11 amino acids. Per the germline V gene, CDR1 is DFQATT and CDR2 is SNEGSKA (reference sequence).

As to this clone: Read data end 3 residues before the CDR3 end; the end is taken from the germline J gene. The chain employs TRBV20-1 and TRBJ2-5, with 9 bases identical to TRBD2. Looked up from germline, CDR1 is DFQATT and CDR2 is SNEGSKA (reference sequence). V was clipped by 2 bases and J by 0 bases; unmatched bases: 1. This CDR3 region has 14 residues. CDR3 DNA (partial): TGCAGTGCTAGACTAGCGGGACACCAAGAGACC. Translation: CSARLAGHQET. The full CDR3 is CSARLAGHQETQYF.

Concerning this clone: With the read ending 3 residues before the CDR3 end, the germline J gene is used to fill in that end. The chain recombines TRBV13 with TRBJ2-5; D is perhaps TRBD2 (6 bases). CDR1 is PRHDT and CDR2 is FYEKMQ in the germline V gene (reference sequence). This CDR3 is 14 amino acids long. The ends were cut back, 2 bases at V and 4 bases at J, with 11 bases in the middle. The chain's CDR3 is CASSLFGTSETQYF. Incomplete CDR3 DNA: TGTGCCAGCAGCTTATTTGGGACTTCAGAGACC.

The CDR3 loop is CASSIQTGVSYEQYF. Incomplete CDR3 DNA: TGCGCCAGCAGCATACAGACAGGGGTGTCCTACGAG. V gene TRBV5-1 combines with J gene TRBJ2-7, with 8 bases that match TRBD1. The read ends 3 residues shy of where the CDR3 ends; the end is completed using the germline J gene. V gave up 4 bases and J gave up 1 base; unmatched junction bases: 7. CDR3 length equals 15 residues. Germline V gene sequence: CDR1 SGHRS, CDR2 YFSETQ.

Turning to this clone: The CDR3 end is not reached by the read, which stops 3 residues before it; the germline J gene fills it in. This rearrangement joins TRBV19 to TRBJ1-1, with 7 bases lining up with TRBD1. CDR1 and CDR2 from the germline V gene are LNHDA and SQIVND (reference sequence). The V gene end was trimmed by 5 bases and the J gene end by 3 bases; junction bases not matched to a gene: 9. The CDR3 spans 15 residues. This CDR3 is CASSEGRQGYTEAFF. The CDR3 DNA, read in part, is TGTGCCAGTAGTGAAGGAAGACAGGGTTACACTGAA. The complete variable domain, with remaining parts taken from reference TRBV19 and TRBJ1-1, reads DGGITQSPKYLFRKEGQNVTLSCEQNLNHDAMYWYRQDPGQGLRLIYYSQIVNDFQKGDIAEGYSVSREKKESFPLTVTSAQKNPTAFYLCASSEGRQGYTEAFFGQGTRLTVV.

In the case of this clone: The read is 3 residues too short to cover the CDR3 end, so that end is filled in from the germline J gene. This chain joins TRBV6-2 or TRBV6-3 and TRBJ2-2; 7 positions agree with TRBD2. Germline-derived CDR1 and CDR2 are MNHEY and SVGEGT. CDR3 length: 11 amino acids. CDR3 DNA, as far as it was read: TGTGCCAGCAGAGGGGAGGGAAAG. Its translation is CASRGEGK. The whole CDR3 sequence reads CASRGEGKLFF.

Note on this clone: The read halts 3 residues ahead of the CDR3 end, with the missing end drawn from the germline J gene. The rearrangement uses TRBV5-1 and TRBJ1-1, with 7 bases identical to TRBD1. This CDR3 contains 14 residues. Germline lookup yields CDR1 SGHRS and CDR2 YFSETQ. J gave up 1 base and V 6 bases, and 6 bases lay outside the gene matches. The CDR3 region is CASTIQGRNTEAFF. CDR3 DNA (partial): TGCGCCAGCACCATACAGGGGCGGAACACTGAA.